The rows below give T cell receptor beta chains drawn from one sample of a study of cytomegalovirus exposure and HLA in healthy donors. Some clones are missing from TCRdb's copy, which holds only in-frame ones; the method was immunoSEQ multiplex PCR. The sample holds around 64,000 clones; just over 85% are singletons and the top ten take less than 2.5%. Sequencing input: PBMCs. These receptors were taken from a woman aged 30 to 39 in good health and CMV-seronegative. Each CDR3 is given with its conserved first and last residue. A D gene is named only where the DNA matches it firmly. Clone size is not always given. Where it is, it says once, few, many or a class for expanded clones.

v_call	d_call	j_call	clone_size	cdr3_aa	cdr3_nt
TRBV6-1	TRBD1	TRBJ2-5	few	CASSDGTGGSETQYF	TGTGCCAGCAGTGATGGGACAGGGGGCTCAGAGACCCAGTACTTC
TRBV18	NA	TRBJ2-2	NA	CASSPLDYANTGELFF	TGTGCCAGCTCACCCCTTGACTATGCTAACACCGGGGAGCTGTTTTTT
TRBV18	TRBD1	TRBJ2-3	NA	CASSPPGDRATDTQYF	TGTGCCAGCTCACCACCAGGGGACAGGGCAACAGATACGCAGTATTTT
TRBV28	TRBD2	TRBJ2-7	NA	CASSFLATVGSGRARGYEQYF	TGTGCCAGCAGTTTTTTAGCAACTGTGGGTAGCGGGAGGGCCAGGGGCTACGAGCAGTACTTC
TRBV25-1	NA	TRBJ2-2	few	CASRLNGELFF	TGTGCCAGCAGGTTAAACGGGGAGCTGTTTTTT
TRBV7-3	NA	TRBJ2-1	NA	CASSQRQASYNEQFF	TGTGCCAGCAGCCAACGACAAGCCTCCTACAATGAGCAGTTCTTC
TRBV7-2	TRBD1	TRBJ1-3	few	CASSLDRGGNTIYF	TGTGCCAGCAGCTTAGACAGGGGAGGAAACACCATATATTTT
TRBV27	NA	TRBJ2-7	NA	CASSFRPGSYEQYF	TGTGCCAGTAGTTTCCGGCCGGGCTCCTACGAGCAGTACTTC
TRBV7-7	TRBD2	TRBJ2-1	NA	CASSLALGREGYNEQFF	TGTGCTAGCAGCTTAGCGCTGGGGCGGGAGGGCTACAATGAGCAGTTCTTC
TRBV29-1	NA	TRBJ1-4	NA	CSVCPNGANEKLFF	TGCAGCGTTTGCCCTAACGGGGCTAATGAAAAACTGTTTTTT
TRBV28	NA	TRBJ2-2	medium-sized	CASSFPAFTRDTGELFF	TGTGCCAGCAGTTTTCCAGCTTTTACCAGGGACACCGGGGAGCTGTTTTTT
TRBV28	NA	TRBJ1-1	NA	CACGGNEYTEAFF	TGTGCCTGCGGGGGGAATGAGTACACTGAAGCTTTCTTT
TRBV4-2	TRBD2	TRBJ2-7	NA	CASRASSGILYEQYF	TGTGCCAGCAGGGCCAGTAGCGGGATTTTATACGAGCAGTACTTC
TRBV10-3	TRBD1	TRBJ1-2	NA	CAISESENRGFFNYGYTF	TGTGCCATCAGTGAGTCGGAAAACAGGGGGTTTTTTAACTATGGCTACACCTTC
TRBV19	NA	TRBJ1-1	NA	CASSSTANTEAFF	TGTGCCAGTAGTTCCACAGCGAACACTGAAGCTTTCTTT
TRBV28	TRBD1	TRBJ1-2	NA	CASSSGQDYGHTF	TGTGCCAGCAGTTCGGGACAGGATTATGGCCACACCTTC
TRBV2	TRBD2	TRBJ2-5	once	CASSEVASGYQETQYF	TGTGCCAGCAGTGAAGTGGCTAGCGGGTACCAAGAGACCCAGTACTTC
TRBV11-2	NA	TRBJ2-5	NA	CASSLVPSGQETQYF	TGTGCCAGCAGCTTAGTCCCCAGCGGGCAAGAGACCCAGTACTTC
TRBV6-5	TRBD1	TRBJ1-2	NA	CASSYGTGLGYTF	TGTGCCAGCAGTTACGGGACAGGGCTTGGCTACACCTTC
TRBV29-1	NA	TRBJ1-2	NA	CSVDVILANYGYTF	TGCAGCGTTGACGTAATCTTAGCTAACTATGGCTACACCTTC
TRBV15	NA	TRBJ2-7	NA	CATSRVPPAGQYEQYF	TGTGCCACCAGCAGAGTCCCCCCGGCAGGGCAATACGAGCAGTACTTC
TRBV5-1	NA	TRBJ2-6	few	CASSLGAGGANVLTF	TGCGCCAGCAGTTTAGGGGCAGGGGGGGCCAACGTCCTGACTTTC
TRBV7-6	NA	TRBJ2-7	NA	CASSLGRGPSYEQYF	TGTGCCAGCAGCTTAGGGAGGGGGCCTTCCTACGAGCAGTACTTC
TRBV28	NA	TRBJ1-5	NA	CASRFQGSNQPQHF	TGTGCCAGCAGATTCCAGGGGAGCAATCAGCCCCAGCATTTT
TRBV30	TRBD1	TRBJ2-7	NA	CACRTGEYYEQYF	TGTGCCTGTCGGACAGGGGAGTACTACGAGCAGTACTTC
TRBV19	NA	TRBJ2-1	NA	CASSIGQGLNEQFF	TGTGCCAGTAGTATTGGCCAGGGGCTCAATGAGCAGTTCTTC
TRBV28	NA	TRBJ2-1	NA	CASVTGALRSEQFF	TGTGCCAGCGTCACAGGAGCCTTACGCAGTGAGCAGTTCTTC
TRBV29-1	NA	TRBJ2-3	once	CSVAPEQGTDTQYF	TGCAGCGTTGCTCCCGAACAGGGCACAGATACGCAGTATTTT
TRBV4-2	NA	TRBJ2-6	NA	CASSPAVAAGANVLTF	TGTGCCAGCAGCCCTGCCGTGGCCGCTGGGGCCAACGTCCTGACTTTC
TRBV5-1	TRBD2	TRBJ2-5	once	CASSLAVAGGETQYF	TGCGCCAGCAGCTTGGCGGTAGCGGGAGGGGAGACCCAGTACTTC
TRBV4-1	TRBD2	TRBJ2-7	NA	CASSQGVSGRVHEQYF	TGCGCCAGCAGCCAAGGAGTGAGCGGGAGGGTCCACGAGCAGTACTTC
TRBV7-2	NA	TRBJ1-1	once	CASSSDRWNTEAFF	TGTGCCAGCAGCTCGGACAGATGGAACACTGAAGCTTTCTTT
TRBV13	TRBD2	TRBJ2-7	NA	CASRRSGLPLLSWDEQYF	TGTGCCAGCAGACGATCGGGACTACCTCTCCTATCTTGGGACGAGCAGTACTTC
TRBV6-5	TRBD1	TRBJ1-6	NA	CASSYSSRGDSPLHF	TGTGCCAGCAGTTACTCGAGCAGGGGGGATTCACCCCTCCACTTT
TRBV28	NA	TRBJ1-1	NA	CASSYPSRGRNTEAFF	TGTGCCAGCAGTTACCCCTCGCGGGGGCGAAACACTGAAGCTTTCTTT
TRBV5-1	TRBD1	TRBJ2-2	NA	CASSLTGGSRNTGELFF	TGCGCCAGCAGCTTGACAGGGGGCTCGAGGAACACCGGGGAGCTGTTTTTT
TRBV2	NA	TRBJ2-1	NA	CASRKGGLSLEQFF	TGTGCCAGCAGGAAGGGGGGACTATCCTTAGAGCAGTTCTTC
TRBV6-1	NA	TRBJ1-3	few	CASTQTASGNTIYF	TGTGCCAGCACTCAGACAGCCTCTGGAAACACCATATATTTT
TRBV9	NA	TRBJ2-7	NA	CASSVGGSNYEQYF	TGTGCCAGCAGCGTAGGAGGGTCGAACTACGAGCAGTACTTC
TRBV5-1	TRBD2	TRBJ2-5	NA	CASSPRASGPQETQYF	TGCGCCAGCAGCCCGAGGGCTAGCGGGCCCCAAGAGACCCAGTACTTC
TRBV19	NA	TRBJ2-1	NA	CASSIASSQWIDEQFF	TGTGCCAGTAGTATAGCGTCTAGTCAATGGATCGATGAGCAGTTCTTC
TRBV7-9	TRBD1	TRBJ1-6	NA	CASRSEDRGTNSPLHF	TGTGCCAGCAGGAGCGAGGACAGGGGGACGAATTCACCCCTCCACTTT
TRBV28	TRBD1	TRBJ1-2	NA	CATKDRAFGPTF	TGTGCCACCAAGGACAGGGCCTTCGGCCCTACCTTC
TRBV9	TRBD2	TRBJ2-2	once	CASSVLTSGRISGELFF	TGTGCCAGCAGCGTCTTGACTAGCGGGAGGATCTCCGGGGAGCTGTTTTTT
TRBV6-5	TRBD2	TRBJ2-7	NA	CASSYRTSVEQYF	TGTGCCAGCAGTTACAGGACTAGCGTCGAGCAGTACTTC
TRBV9	NA	TRBJ2-1	NA	CASSAKLFGYNEQFF	TGTGCCAGCAGCGCAAAGCTATTCGGGTACAATGAGCAGTTCTTC
TRBV6-5	TRBD1	TRBJ1-2	NA	CASSRLTGDYGYTF	TGTGCCAGCAGTCGCCTTACAGGGGACTATGGCTACACCTTC
TRBV7-7	NA	TRBJ2-4	NA	CASNQTTAKNIQYF	TGTGCTAGCAACCAGACAACGGCCAAAAACATTCAGTACTTC
TRBV7-3	NA	TRBJ2-3	NA	CASSLNSQGTDTQYF	TGTGCCAGCAGCTTAAATAGTCAGGGCACAGATACGCAGTATTTT
TRBV4-2	NA	TRBJ2-7	once	CASSQAGLSYEQYF	TGTGCCAGCAGCCAAGCGGGATTATCCTACGAGCAGTACTTC
TRBV30	TRBD1	TRBJ2-7	NA	CAWSHRDSPYEQYF	TGTGCCTGGAGTCACCGGGACAGTCCCTACGAGCAGTACTTC
TRBV29-1	TRBD2	TRBJ2-7	NA	CSVESLAGGDEQYF	TGCAGCGTTGAATCCCTAGCGGGAGGGGACGAGCAGTACTTC
TRBV15	TRBD1	TRBJ2-7	NA	CATSNNRGRTYEQYF	TGTGCCACCAGCAATAACAGGGGTCGAACCTACGAGCAGTACTTC
TRBV11-2	TRBD1	TRBJ2-5	NA	CASSSDRDQTQYF	TGTGCCAGCAGCTCGGACAGGGATCAGACCCAGTACTTC
TRBV27	TRBD1	TRBJ1-2	NA	CASSPRPGGGYGYTF	TGTGCCAGCAGTCCTCGTCCAGGGGGCGGCTATGGCTACACCTTC
TRBV27	TRBD1	TRBJ2-5	NA	CASRDRGRETQYF	TGTGCCAGCAGGGACAGGGGGCGAGAGACCCAGTACTTC
TRBV14	TRBD1	TRBJ2-4	NA	CASSPGQGAKNIQYF	TGTGCCAGCAGCCCGGGACAGGGGGCCAAAAACATTCAGTACTTC
TRBV7-9	NA	TRBJ1-4	NA	CSSSEVGEKLFF	TGTTCCAGCAGCGAGGTTGGCGAAAAACTGTTTTTT
TRBV5-1	NA	TRBJ1-2	NA	CASSLVVQGRDGYTF	TGCGCCAGCAGCTTGGTGGTACAGGGTCGTGATGGCTACACCTTC
TRBV9	TRBD1	TRBJ2-3	NA	CASSATGATDTQYF	TGTGCCAGCAGCGCTACAGGGGCCACAGATACGCAGTATTTT